This T cell receptor beta chain was sequenced during a study of T cells after yellow fever vaccination. Overall study findings and caveats: Detected again after the booster were most primary-vaccination clones, at approximately 96% CD4 and 80% to 90% CD8.

5'RACE template switching added a universal primer site and UMIs to TCR cDNA. TCRdb itself ran the 5' RACE reads through MiXCR, one entry per CDR3 protein. The repertoire has approximately 13,000 distinct CDR3 sequences, under 5.5% of them found once; the top ten carry roughly 50%. This clonotype was counted ten times or more. Looked up from germline, CDR1 is SGHRS and CDR2 is YFSETQ. V lost 0 bases, J lost 2 bases, and 8 bases lay in between. The CDR3 covers 14 residues. The source was PBMCs, either bulk or a sorted T-cell subset (CD4+, CD8+, memory, or dextramer-sorted; not recorded which), collected 45 days after the yellow fever booster vaccination. The chain is built from TRBV5-1 and TRBJ2-5; D gene uncertain. This clonotype originated in a young man who received the YFV17D yellow fever vaccine. The CDR3 protein is CASSLESGQETQYF. In DNA, the CDR3 is TGCGCCAGCAGCTTGGAGTCCGGTCAAGAGACCCAGTACTTC.